The 8 T cell receptor beta chains presented below share a single source sample, sequenced in a study of T cells in women clearing cervical HPV infection. The table came from immunoSEQ multiplex PCR; TCRdb's copy has only in-frame clones and leaves some out. The table counts more than 30,000 clones; around 1.7% lies in the top ten. The sequenced material came from blood buffy coat. These receptor sequences come from a woman between 18 and 75 years old with a cervical HPV16 infection that either progressed to CIN3+ or cleared (not recorded which).

Points on this clone: The DNA ends 3 residues before the CDR3 does, and the rest of the CDR3 is filled in from the germline J gene. This rearrangement joins TRBV7-9 to TRBJ2-1; 7 nucleotides match TRBD1. V gave up 5 bases and J gave up 6 bases; unmatched junction bases: 10. Germline V gene sequence: CDR1 SEHNR, CDR2 FQNEAQ (reference sequence). The CDR3 consists of 15 residues. The CDR3 spells CASSQILGQVNEQFF. CDR3 DNA, as far as it was read: TGTGCCAGCAGCCAGATACTTGGACAGGTCAATGAG.

On this clone: The read halts 3 residues ahead of the CDR3 end, with the missing end drawn from the germline J gene. V and J are TRBV5-1 and TRBJ1-2; D perhaps matches TRBD1 (5 bases). Per the germline V gene, CDR1 is SGHRS and CDR2 is YFSETQ. The length of the CDR3 is 12 residues. The CDR3 reads CASSLSGSDYTF. The DNA read from the CDR3 is TGCGCCAGCAGCTTGTCAGGGAGCGAC.

CDR3 in amino acids: CSASRLAGGDEQFF. The CDR3 bases that were read are TGCAGTGCTAGCCGACTAGCGGGGGGGGATGAG. This chain joins TRBV20-1 and TRBJ2-1; 14 bases line up with TRBD2. From the germline J gene comes the end of the CDR3, since the read stops 3 residues before it. With V trimmed by 3 bases and J by 8 bases, 3 bases remained unmatched. Germline CDR1 and CDR2: DFQATT and SNEGSKA (reference sequence). The CDR3 runs 14 residues.

Comments on this clone: The sequence runs out 3 residues before the end of the CDR3; the remainder is reconstructed from the germline J gene. The V gene is TRBV20-1, the J gene TRBJ1-2; 9 bases fit TRBD1. J lost 6 bases, V lost 7 bases, and 6 bases had no gene match. In germline, CDR1 is DFQATT, CDR2 SNEGSKA (reference sequence). This CDR3 spans 12 amino acids. Incomplete CDR3 DNA: TGCAGTGGCCCGACAGGGGGTGATGGC. Encoded protein: CSGPTGGDG. The CDR3 as a whole reads CSGPTGGDGYTF.

Turning to this clone: The read terminates 3 residues before the CDR3 end, so the remaining end is supplied by the germline J gene. The chain has TRBV15 and TRBJ1-6, with 9 bases fitting TRBD1. The CDR3 length is 16 residues. Germline assignment: CDR1 LNHNV and CDR2 YYDKDF (reference sequence). With V trimmed by 5 bases and J by 8 bases, 10 bases remained unmatched. Partial CDR3 DNA: TGTGCCACCAGCGAGGACAGGGGAACGGGTTATTCACCC. It yields the protein CATSEDRGTGYSP. The whole CDR3 sequence is CATSEDRGTGYSPLHF.

A word on this clone: The CDR3 end lies 3 residues beyond the end of the read and is filled in from the germline J gene. The chain combines TRBV6-1 with TRBJ1-1; a weak D match, TRBD1 (6 bases). CDR1 and CDR2 (germline): MNHNS, SASEGT. V was shortened by 4 bases and J by 0 bases, with 15 bases between the two germline ends. This CDR3 has 16 residues. CDR3 residues: CASSVGGWWMNTEAFF. The CDR3 DNA, read in part, is TGTGCCAGCAGTGTAGGGGGTTGGTGGATGAACACTGAA.

Comments on this clone: The CDR3 end falls 3 residues outside the read, so it is completed with the germline J gene. The V gene is TRBV20-1, the J gene TRBJ2-1, with D possibly matching TRBD2 (5 bases). The V end lost 0 bases, the J end lost 8 bases, and 29 bases lay between the germline ends. The CDR3 has 19 residues. CDR1 is DFQATT, CDR2 SNEGSKA, per germline (reference sequence). CDR3 DNA, as far as it was read: TGCAGTGCTAGAGATTCTTTTCGCTTGCGGGCTAGTCATTACGATGAG. Encoded protein: CSARDSFRLRASHYDE. From start to end, the CDR3 is CSARDSFRLRASHYDEQFF.

About this clone itself: The read comes to an end 3 residues before the CDR3 does, leaving the germline J gene to fill in the end. The chain employs TRBV7-9 and TRBJ1-2, with TRBD1 matching 9 bases. The CDR3 runs 15 residues. CDR1 SEHNR and CDR2 FQNEAQ come from the germline V gene (reference sequence). The CDR3 sequence is CASILDWTGVNDYTF. The sequenced part of the CDR3 DNA is TGTGCCAGCATCTTGGATTGGACAGGGGTCAATGAC.